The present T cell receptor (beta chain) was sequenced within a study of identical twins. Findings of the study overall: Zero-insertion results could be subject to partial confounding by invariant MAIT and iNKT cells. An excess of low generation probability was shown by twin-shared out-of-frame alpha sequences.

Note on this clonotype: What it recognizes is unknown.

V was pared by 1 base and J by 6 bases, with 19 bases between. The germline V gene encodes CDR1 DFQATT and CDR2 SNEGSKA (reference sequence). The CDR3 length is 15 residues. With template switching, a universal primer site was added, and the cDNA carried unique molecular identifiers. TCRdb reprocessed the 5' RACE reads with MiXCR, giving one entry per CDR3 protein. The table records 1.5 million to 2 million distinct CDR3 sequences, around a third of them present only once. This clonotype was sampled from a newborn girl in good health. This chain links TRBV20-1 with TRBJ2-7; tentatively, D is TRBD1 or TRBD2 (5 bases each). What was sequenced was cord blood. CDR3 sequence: CSARASPWGFSEQYF. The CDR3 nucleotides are TGCAGTGCTAGAGCATCGCCATGGGGGTTTTCCGAGCAGTACTTC.